These T cell receptor beta chains were read from a single sample in a study of blood T cell repertoires in COVID-19. Here immunoSEQ multiplex PCR was the method, and the copy in TCRdb shows in-frame clones only, minus some. The sample holds 250,000 to 350,000 clones, 87% seen once. The sample comprised PBMCs or T cells enriched from blood (not recorded which). The origin of the receptors is a woman aged 25-40 years who had recovered from COVID-19. Both conserved end residues are part of each CDR3. D genes are given only for firm matches. Size tells how often a clone was seen (once, few, many) or the class of an expanded clone, and some rows leave it out.

v_gene	d_gene	abundance	j_gene	CDR3nt	CDR3aa
TRBV30	TRBD1	.	TRBJ2-7	TGTGCCGGGGACAGGACCTACGAGCAGTACTTC	CAGDRTYEQYF
TRBV7-9	.	.	TRBJ1-2	TGTGCCAGCAGCTTCTCCGGGAGGTATGGCTACACCTTC	CASSFSGRYGYTF
TRBV7-9	TRBD2	.	TRBJ2-1	TGTGCCAGCAGCCCGCCCGGGACTAGAGGTTCGTATGAGCAGTTCTTC	CASSPPGTRGSYEQFF
TRBV7-3	TRBD1	.	TRBJ2-7	TGTGCCAGCAGCATCGGACAGGGTTACGAGCAGTACTTC	CASSIGQGYEQYF
TRBV4-2	TRBD2	.	TRBJ2-1	TGTGCCAGCAGCCAAGATCCGCGGGGGGGATCCTACAATGAGCAGTTCTTC	CASSQDPRGGSYNEQFF
TRBV19	.	few	TRBJ1-2	TGTGCCAGCCTGGGCGGGTCCTCGGCTGGCTACACCTTC	CASLGGSSAGYTF
TRBV4-2	TRBD1	.	TRBJ1-2	TGTGCCAGCAGCCAAGACCCCGGGACAGGGGTCTATGGCTACACCTTC	CASSQDPGTGVYGYTF
TRBV11-3	TRBD1	.	TRBJ1-2	TGTGCCAGCAGCTTAGGGAGGACTGGGACAGGACTCTTC	CASSLGRTGTGLF
TRBV7-3	.	.	TRBJ1-1	TGTGCCAGCAGCCCCGCGGCTGGGACTGAAGCTTTCTTT	CASSPAAGTEAFF
TRBV2	TRBD1	.	TRBJ1-2	TGTGCCAGCAGTGCGGGACAGATCTACTATGGCTACACCTTC	CASSAGQIYYGYTF
TRBV29-1	.	.	TRBJ1-5	TGCAGCGCCAGGAGTTCGGGGCAGCCCCAGCATTTT	CSARSSGQPQHF
TRBV6-5	.	.	TRBJ1-1	TGTGCCAGCAGGGCGGGCACCAGGAGGACTGAAGCTTTCTTT	CASRAGTRRTEAFF
TRBV6-6	TRBD1	.	TRBJ2-7	TGTGCCGGGAAAGGCGGACAGGGATCCTACGAGCAGTACTTC	CAGKGGQGSYEQYF
TRBV12-3/TRBV12-4	TRBD1	.	TRBJ1-2	TGTGCCAGCAGTCGAGACAGGGCCTATGGCTACACCTTC	CASSRDRAYGYTF
TRBV5-1	TRBD1	.	TRBJ1-2	TGCGCCAGCAGCCTCGGGACAGGAGGGTACCTTGAGGGCTACACCTTC	CASSLGTGGYLEGYTF
TRBV27	.	.	TRBJ1-1	TGTGCCAGCGTTGGTCTGGCGGGGGCTTTCTTT	CASVGLAGAFF
TRBV2	TRBD1	once	TRBJ2-3	TGTGCCAGCAGGGGACAGGGGGCCCTTGGGCAGTATTTT	CASRGQGALGQYF
TRBV4-3	.	.	TRBJ1-2	TGCGCCAGCAGCCACCAAAGGTCAGGGGCGAATGGCTACACCTTC	CASSHQRSGANGYTF
TRBV19	.	.	TRBJ1-6	TGTGCCAGTAGTTTCGCGGGGCAGCGACCGACCCTCCACTTT	CASSFAGQRPTLHF
TRBV19	TRBD1	.	TRBJ1-2	TGTGCCAGTAGGACGACAGGGGGCCGGGGAAACTATGGCTACACCTTC	CASRTTGGRGNYGYTF
TRBV6-5	.	.	TRBJ1-5	TGTGCCGGCACGGGCAATCAGCCCCAGCATTTT	CAGTGNQPQHF
TRBV19	.	.	TRBJ1-3	TGTGCCAGTACTGGGGCAGGCACCTCTGGAAACACCATATATTTT	CASTGAGTSGNTIYF
TRBV6-2/TRBV6-3	.	.	TRBJ2-1	TGTGCCAGCAGTTTCTTACAGGGTGGAAATGAGCAGTTCTTC	CASSFLQGGNEQFF
TRBV2	.	once	TRBJ1-2	TGTGCCAGCAGTGGCGAACTAACTAACTATGGCTACACCTTC	CASSGELTNYGYTF
TRBV11-3	.	.	TRBJ1-1	TGTGCCAGCAGCTTTGGAGGGGACACTGAAGCTTTCTTT	CASSFGGDTEAFF
TRBV30	TRBD1	.	TRBJ1-2	TGTGCCTGGGTAATACCGGACAGGGCCGACTATGGCTACACCTTC	CAWVIPDRADYGYTF
TRBV6-4	TRBD2	.	TRBJ2-1	TGTGCCAGCAGTCCACTAGCGGGGGCCAGCTCCTACAATGAGCAGTTCTTC	CASSPLAGASSYNEQFF
TRBV3-1/TRBV3-2	.	.	TRBJ2-3	TGTGCCAGCAGCCAAGCCCTCGGGGGACCCAGGAGGACAGATACGCAGTATTTT	CASSQALGGPRRTDTQYF
TRBV30	.	.	TRBJ1-5	TGTGCCTGGAGAGAAAACCACGGTCAGCCCCAGCATTTT	CAWRENHGQPQHF
TRBV27	.	.	TRBJ1-1	TGTGCCAGCAGCCAGGGATTTGGGAACACTGAAGCTTTCTTT	CASSQGFGNTEAFF
TRBV6-2/TRBV6-3	.	.	TRBJ1-2	TGTGCCAGCGGCCCCCCGGGTCCCAACTACACCTTC	CASGPPGPNYTF
TRBV7-3	.	.	TRBJ2-2	TGTGCCAGTAAAGAGGCGGGGAACACCGGGGAGCTGTTTTTT	CASKEAGNTGELFF
TRBV7-8	.	once	TRBJ1-2	TGTGCCAGCAGCTTAGACCCACAGGGCCAAGGTGGCTACACCTTC	CASSLDPQGQGGYTF
TRBV10-1	.	.	TRBJ2-5	TGCGCCAGCAGTGACGGCGGTGGCGAGGAGACCCAGTACTTC	CASSDGGGEETQYF
TRBV29-1	TRBD1	.	TRBJ1-1	TGCAGCGTCTCAAAACAGGGGCTTGTTGGCACTGAAGCTTTCTTT	CSVSKQGLVGTEAFF
TRBV5-1	.	.	TRBJ1-1	TGCGCCAGCAGCTTAGGAGGTGTCGCTGAAGCTTTCTTT	CASSLGGVAEAFF
TRBV19	.	once	TRBJ1-3	TGTGCCAGTAGTATTACTCAGGGAATCGGAAACACCATATATTTT	CASSITQGIGNTIYF
TRBV5-1	.	.	TRBJ1-6	TGCGCCAGCAGCTTAATAGGGACAACGAATAATTCACCCCTCCACTTT	CASSLIGTTNNSPLHF
TRBV5-6	TRBD1	.	TRBJ1-2	TGTGCCAGCAGCCCTACTATTTTTTCCAGACAGGGGGATGGCTACACCTTC	CASSPTIFSRQGDGYTF
TRBV9	TRBD2	.	TRBJ2-2	TGTGCCAGCAGCGTAGAGGCGGGAGGGACCGGGGAGCTGTTTTTT	CASSVEAGGTGELFF
TRBV6-5	TRBD1	.	TRBJ1-2	TGTGCCAGCAGTTACTCGAGACAGGGGGCTAACTATGGCTACACCTTC	CASSYSRQGANYGYTF
TRBV6-5	.	.	TRBJ2-1	TGTGCCAGCAGTCCCGTGGAGCGCACCTACAATGAGCAGTTCTTC	CASSPVERTYNEQFF
TRBV2	.	.	TRBJ2-5	TGTGCCAGCAGTGAGAATGCTGGGACTTCAGAGACCCAGTACTTC	CASSENAGTSETQYF
TRBV28	.	.	TRBJ1-5	TGTGCCAGCAGTTTACGACAAACCTGGGACTATAGCAATCAGCCCCAGCATTTT	CASSLRQTWDYSNQPQHF
TRBV15	TRBD2	.	TRBJ2-7	TGTGCCACCAGCAGAGATCGGGGGGTGGTCTACGAGCAGTACTTC	CATSRDRGVVYEQYF
TRBV11-3	TRBD1	.	TRBJ2-3	TGTGCCAGCAGCTCCGGGACAGGATCTAGCACAGATACGCAGTATTTT	CASSSGTGSSTDTQYF
TRBV23-1	TRBD1	.	TRBJ1-6	TGCGCCAGCAGTCCCATAAAGACAGGGACTTCCCTCCACTTT	CASSPIKTGTSLHF
TRBV29-1	.	.	TRBJ1-3	TGCAGCGTTGCTCTGGCAGGGAGGGGAAACACCATATATTTT	CSVALAGRGNTIYF
TRBV9	.	.	TRBJ1-3	TGTGCCAGCAGCGTGGCGGGAAGCTCTGGAAACACCATATATTTT	CASSVAGSSGNTIYF
TRBV10-3	.	.	TRBJ1-2	TGTGCCATCAGTGAGAGGCAGGACTATGGCTACACCTTC	CAISERQDYGYTF
TRBV3-1/TRBV3-2	.	.	TRBJ1-1	TGTGCCAGCAGCAACACAGGTGCTGCTGAAGCTTTCTTT	CASSNTGAAEAFF
TRBV3-1/TRBV3-2	TRBD2	.	TRBJ2-2	TGTGCCAGCAGCCAAGCAGGGGATCGAGCGGGGGTCACCGGGGAGCTGTTTTTT	CASSQAGDRAGVTGELFF
TRBV30	.	once	TRBJ1-2	TGTGCCTGGAGTCCGGGGGGGAGGCGTAACTATGGCTACACCTTC	CAWSPGGRRNYGYTF
TRBV18	.	once	TRBJ1-2	TGTGCCAGCTCACCAGTCTTCACAGCCGACTATGGCTACACCTTC	CASSPVFTADYGYTF
TRBV29-1	TRBD1	.	TRBJ1-5	TGCAGCGCTTCGGACAGGGCAGTCGGTCCCCAGCATTTT	CSASDRAVGPQHF
TRBV3-1/TRBV3-2	.	.	TRBJ1-2	TGTGCCAGCAGCCAACACGGGGGATATGGCTACACCTTC	CASSQHGGYGYTF
TRBV5-1	.	.	TRBJ1-2	TGCGCCAGCAGCTTGGACGGGACTACTACCTTC	CASSLDGTTTF